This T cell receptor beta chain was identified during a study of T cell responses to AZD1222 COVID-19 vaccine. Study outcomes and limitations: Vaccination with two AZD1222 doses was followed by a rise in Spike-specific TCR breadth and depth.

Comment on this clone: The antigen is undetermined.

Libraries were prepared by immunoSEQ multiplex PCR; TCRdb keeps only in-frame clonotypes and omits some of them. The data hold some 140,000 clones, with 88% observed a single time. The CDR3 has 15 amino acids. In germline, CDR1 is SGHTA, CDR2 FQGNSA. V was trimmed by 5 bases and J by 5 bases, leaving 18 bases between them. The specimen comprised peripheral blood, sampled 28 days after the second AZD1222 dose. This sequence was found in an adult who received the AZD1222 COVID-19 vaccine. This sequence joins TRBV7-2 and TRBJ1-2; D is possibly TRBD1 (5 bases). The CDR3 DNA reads TGTGCCAGCAGCATTATACCGGGACGGAATTATGGCTACACCTTC. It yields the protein CASSIIPGRNYGYTF.